Shown below are 23 T cell receptor beta chains from a single sample sequenced in a study of blood T cell repertoires in COVID-19. TCRdb keeps only in-frame clones here, not all; method: immunoSEQ multiplex PCR. The sample holds under 200,000 clones, roughly four fifths seen once. Sequenced sample: peripheral blood. These receptors were taken from a woman at least 80 years old with COVID-19, enrolled during active disease.

This sequence joins TRBV6-5 and TRBJ1-1, with TRBD1 matching over 12 bases. The V segment lost 0 bases and the J segment 11 bases; nucleotides outside the gene matches: 7. The CDR3 contains 15 residues. CDR1 and CDR2 (germline): MNHEY, SVGAGI. The CDR3 nucleotides are TGTGCCAGCAGTTACTCGCCCGGGACAGGGGGCTGGGCTTTCTTT. Its protein product is CASSYSPGTGGWAFF.

This clone was counted once. V and J are TRBV30 and TRBJ1-5; D perhaps matches TRBD1 (5 bases). Germline V gene lookup returns CDR1 GTSNPN and CDR2 SVGIG (reference sequence). V lost 4 bases and J lost 7, with 26 bases in between. The CDR3 spans 17 residues. The CDR3 nucleotides read TGTGCCTGGAATCCCAGAACGGGACTTCCCTTCCACCAGCCCCAGCATTTT. Translation gives CAWNPRTGLPFHQPQHF.

The chain links TRBV11-3 to TRBJ1-1; 7 bases map to TRBD1. Germline loops: CDR1 SGHNT, CDR2 YENEEA. The CDR3 is 14 residues long. Trimming at V came to 5 bases and at J to 0 bases, leaving 3 bases not matched to a gene. The CDR3 sequence: CASSPTGMNTEAFF. The CDR3 nucleotides read TGTGCCAGCAGCCCGACAGGGATGAACACTGAAGCTTTCTTT.

The chain uses TRBV9 and TRBJ1-1; unclear D gene. The CDR3 covers 15 residues. Trimming left V 3 bases short and J 1 base short, with 13 bases between. Germline CDR1 reads SGDLS; CDR2 reads YYNGEE. CDR3 coding DNA: TGTGCCAGCAGCGATCTGGGTCAGGAGAACACTGAAGCTTTCTTT. It specifies CASSDLGQENTEAFF.

The V and J genes are TRBV27 and TRBJ1-1; D remains unclear. Trimming removed 5 bases at V and 1 base at J, with 17 bases between. CDR1 is MNHEY and CDR2 is SMNVEV in the germline V gene (reference sequence). The CDR3 contains 16 residues. The CDR3 spells CASSLKAFGWNTEAFF. The DNA for the CDR3 is TGTGCCAGCAGTCTCAAGGCCTTCGGGTGGAACACTGAAGCTTTCTTT.

The V gene is TRBV30, the J gene TRBJ2-7; unclear D gene. This CDR3 has 10 amino acids. Germline V CDR1 and CDR2: GTSNPN, SVGIG (reference sequence). The V gene lost 5 bases and the J gene lost 6 bases, with 8 bases spanning the gap. The CDR3 protein is CAWGYLEQYF. The DNA of the CDR3 is TGTGCCTGGGGGTATCTCGAGCAGTACTTC. Combining the CDR3 with reference TRBV30 and TRBJ2-7 gives the whole variable domain SQTIHQWPATLVQPVGSPLSLECTVEGTSNPNLYWYRQAAGRGLQLLFYSVGIGQISSEVPQNLSASRPQDRQFILSSKKLLLSDSGFYLCAWGYLEQYFGPGTRLTVT.

The chain combines TRBV3-1 (or the pseudogene TRBV3-2) with TRBJ1-2, with 12 bases fitting TRBD1. This CDR3 contains 16 residues. Germline V gene lookup returns CDR1 LGHDT and CDR2 YNNKEL (reference sequence). V lost 0 bases and J lost 6; bases outside the gene matches: 5. CDR3 sequence: CASSQDGGQGANGYTF. CDR3 in DNA: TGTGCCAGCAGCCAAGATGGGGGACAGGGGGCTAATGGCTACACCTTC.

The rearrangement uses TRBV9 and TRBJ2-3; 12 bases agree with TRBD2. Germline-derived CDR1 and CDR2 are SGDLS and YYNGEE. This CDR3 has 16 amino acids. The V gene end was trimmed by 4 bases and the J gene end by 2 bases; junction bases not matched to a gene: 5. DNA of the CDR3: TGTGCCAGCAGCAAAACTAGCGGGGGGAACACAGATACGCAGTATTTT. Its translation: CASSKTSGGNTDTQYF.

This chain connects TRBV3-1 (or the pseudogene TRBV3-2) to TRBJ1-3; D unresolved. The length of the CDR3 is 17 residues. V gave up 3 bases and J gave up 0 bases, with 15 bases separating them. Looked up from germline, CDR1 is LGHDT and CDR2 is YNNKEL (reference sequence). The CDR3 here is CASSQRYRETSGNTIYF. The CDR3 nucleotides read TGTGCCAGCAGCCAGAGGTATAGGGAGACCTCTGGAAACACCATATATTTT.

The gene calls are TRBV11-2 and TRBJ2-1, with D unclear. V was trimmed by 4 bases and J by 7 bases, leaving 5 bases between them. The CDR3 is made up of 11 amino acids. CDR1 is SGHAT, CDR2 FQNNGV, per germline. For the CDR3, the DNA is TGTGCCAGCAGCTCTAGGAATGAGCAGTTCTTC. The encoded protein is CASSSRNEQFF.

The chain links TRBV3-1 (or the pseudogene TRBV3-2) to TRBJ2-3, with D unresolved. V was clipped by 3 bases and J by 10 bases, with 14 bases between them. The CDR3 runs 13 residues. CDR1 and CDR2 from the germline V gene are LGHDT and YNNKEL (reference sequence). The CDR3: CASSQVTPGSQYF. CDR3 bases: TGTGCCAGCAGCCAGGTCACCCCGGGTTCGCAGTATTTT.

This chain uses TRBV7-2 with TRBJ1-2, with D hard to call. V gave up 5 bases and J gave up 4 bases, with 11 bases separating them. The CDR3 contains 13 residues. In germline, CDR1 is SGHTA, CDR2 FQGNSA. The CDR3 sequence: CASSRGQLYGYTF. The CDR3 bases are TGTGCCAGCAGCCGAGGCCAGCTCTATGGCTACACCTTC.

The V call is TRBV18, the J call TRBJ2-1; 13 bases are shared with TRBD2. Germline CDR1 KGHSH, CDR2 LQKENI. This CDR3 region has 16 residues. The J segment lost 6 bases and the V segment lost 4 bases, leaving 6 bases of the junction unmatched. The CDR3 protein is CASSLPGLAGFNEQFF. CDR3 sequence (DNA): TGTGCCAGCTCACTACCGGGACTAGCGGGATTCAATGAGCAGTTCTTC.

About this clone itself: Other DNA sequences in this sample translate to the same CDR3. This sequence joins TRBV19 and TRBJ2-1; D is undetermined. This CDR3 spans 12 amino acids. V shed 3 bases and J shed 7 bases, with 7 bases lying between them. Germline CDR1 is LNHDA and CDR2 is SQIVND (reference sequence). Here the CDR3 DNA reads TGTGCCAGTAGTATGTCTTTTAATGAGCAGTTCTTC. Translating it yields CASSMSFNEQFF.

V is TRBV29-1 and J is TRBJ2-3, with TRBD2 identical over 14 bases. Germline trimming cut 3 bases from V and 7 bases from J; bases unmatched to any gene: 9. Germline values: CDR1 SQVTM, CDR2 ANQGSEA. The CDR3 is 16 residues long. For the CDR3, the DNA is TGCAGCGTTGAGGGTGGGACTAGCGGGAGCCCCCATACGCAGTATTTT. Translating gives CSVEGGTSGSPHTQYF.

The chain links TRBV18 to TRBJ2-5; TRBD1 matches at 10 bases. This CDR3 contains 15 residues. From germline, CDR1 is KGHSH and CDR2 LQKENI. Trimming removed 2 bases from V and 1 base from J; junction bases left unmatched: 1. The CDR3 here is CASSPGTGVQETQYF. The CDR3, as DNA: TGTGCCAGCTCACCAGGGACAGGGGTCCAAGAGACCCAGTACTTC.

This sequence joins TRBV6-2 or TRBV6-3 and TRBJ1-2, with D possibly matching TRBD1 (5 bases). CDR1 is MNHEY and CDR2 is SVGEGT in the germline V gene. This CDR3 comprises 16 residues. Trimming pared 0 bases from V and 2 bases from J, leaving 13 bases between. CDR3 sequence (DNA): TGTGCCAGCAGTTACTCGCCGTATCGGGGGAACTATGGCTACACCTTC. Its protein product is CASSYSPYRGNYGYTF.

This chain links TRBV29-1 with TRBJ1-3; D not resolved. In germline, CDR1 is SQVTM, CDR2 ANQGSEA. The CDR3 has 11 amino acids. The V end was cut by 6 bases, the J end by 0 bases, with 3 bases between. CDR3 residues: CSVLSGNTIYF. Written as DNA, the CDR3 is TGCAGCGTCCTCTCTGGAAACACCATATATTTT.

The chain links TRBV4-2 to TRBJ2-3, with 13 bases that match TRBD2. Trimming took 3 bases from V and 1 from J; bases not matched to a gene: 7. This CDR3 contains 18 residues. CDR1 is LGHNA and CDR2 is YNFKEQ in the germline V gene. The CDR3, as DNA: TGTGCCAGCAGCCATCCCGGGACTAGCGGGGATCGCACAGATACGCAGTATTTT. Its translation: CASSHPGTSGDRTDTQYF.

As DNA, the CDR3 is TGTGCCAGCAGGACCTCGTCTCGCGGGGATAGTGCACCCCTCCACTTT. It encodes CASRTSSRGDSAPLHF. This chain uses TRBV28 with TRBJ1-6; D ambiguous. Looked up from germline, CDR1 is MDHEN and CDR2 is SYDVKM. The CDR3 is 16 amino acids. Trimming removed 6 bases at V and 11 bases at J, with 23 bases between.

The chain has TRBV18 and TRBJ1-6, with TRBD1 matching 10 bases. The germline CDR1 and CDR2 sequences are KGHSH and LQKENI. The CDR3 has 15 residues. Trimming took 6 bases from V and 8 from J; bases not matched to a gene: 7. The CDR3 is CASSKLTGGDSPLHF. The CDR3 coding sequence is TGTGCCAGCTCTAAACTGACAGGGGGCGATTCACCCCTCCACTTT. Supplemented by reference TRBV18 and TRBJ1-6, the full variable domain reads NAGVMQNPRHLVRRRGQEARLRCSPMKGHSHVYWYRQLPEEGLKFMVYLQKENIIDESGMPKERFSAEFPKEGPSILRIQQVVRGDSAAYFCASSKLTGGDSPLHFGNGTRLTVT.

This clone has more than one count but fewer than ten. This rearrangement joins TRBV15 to TRBJ1-5; weak D call: TRBD1 (5 bases). This CDR3 comprises 14 residues. Per germline, CDR1 LNHNV and CDR2 YYDKDF (reference sequence). V was cut by 1 base and J by 7 bases, with 11 bases left in between. CDR3 coding DNA: TGTGCCACCAGCAGAGTTGGGGGAGGGCAGCCCCAGCATTTT. Protein: CATSRVGGGQPQHF.

The chain joins TRBV7-7 to TRBJ2-1; 11 bases line up with TRBD2. The length of the CDR3 is 16 residues. The V segment lost 5 bases and the J segment 1 base; nucleotides outside the gene matches: 4. In germline, CDR1 is SSHAT, CDR2 FNYEAQ (reference sequence). CDR3 region: CASSPRLAGSYNEQFF. The CDR3 bases are TGTGCCAGCAGCCCCCGACTAGCGGGATCCTACAATGAGCAGTTCTTC.